The clone carrying this T cell receptor (beta chain) was counted a single time. The antigen is unknown. The repertoire was sequenced with immunoSEQ multiplex PCR; TCRdb's copy has only in-frame clones and lacks some. This table has more than 120,000 clones, 70% to 90% appearing once. CDR1 is SNHLY and CDR2 is FYNNEI in the germline V gene. Trimming took 4 bases from V and 1 from J; bases not matched to a gene: 9. The length of the CDR3 is 16 residues. This sample was taken from a study of Ad26.COV2.S vaccination and SARS-CoV-2 variants. Overall study results and limits: Those who received the vaccine showed greater spike-specific TCR breadth than those given placebo.

The specimen was peripheral blood, collected after recovery from COVID-19. The sequence came from a human donor who had recovered from COVID-19. The chain employs TRBV2 and TRBJ2-7; 8 bases are shared with TRBD2. The CDR3 sequence: CASSANGRGASYEQYF. The CDR3 coding sequence is TGTGCCAGCAGTGCAAACGGGCGGGGGGCATCCTACGAGCAGTACTTC.